The 12 T cell receptor beta chains below come from one sample, sequenced in a study of shared clonotypes between healthy human individuals (dated by TCRdb to 2018 to 2021). CD8 naive samples consisted of CD45RO-negative cells that were positively selected for CCR7, yielding a CD45RA+CCR7+ population without TemRA cells. The library was built by means of the immunoSEQ multiplex PCR assay. TCRdb limited this immuneACCESS table to in-frame rearrangements with V and J called. A share of clones is missing; checked studies link under half to unresolved V genes, and the rest is unexplained. A total of about 1,900,000 clones appear in this sample, around 96% of them only once. The ten largest make up roughly 1% of the sample. The sample was naive CD8+ T cells sorted from blood. This sample's cell subset or site label indicates: CD45RA+CCR7+. The receptors shown here come from a man aged 18 to 30 in good health.

The V and J genes are TRBV27 and TRBJ1-6, with D maybe TRBD1 (6 bases). Trimming removed 6 bases at V and 10 bases at J, with 19 bases between. The CDR3 extends over 15 amino acids. Germline V gene data show CDR1 as MNHEY and CDR2 as SMNVEV (reference sequence). CDR3 protein: CASSILGGAQSPLHF. As DNA, the CDR3 is TGTGCCAGCAGCATTCTGGGGGGGGCGCAGTCACCCCTCCACTTT.

With respect to this clone: This same CDR3 is encoded by further DNA sequences in the sample. This chain joins TRBV5-4 and TRBJ1-1; TRBD1 matches 8 bases. CDR3 length: 13 amino acids. Trimming at V came to 4 bases and at J to 6 bases, leaving 5 bases not matched to a gene. Germline V gene sequence: CDR1 SGHNT, CDR2 YYREEE (reference sequence). The CDR3 DNA reads as TGTGCCAGCAGCCCCGGACAGGGAGCTGAAGCTTTCTTT. It translates to CASSPGQGAEAFF.

V is TRBV5-1 and J is TRBJ2-5; D gene uncertain. The CDR3 runs to 15 residues. Germline V gives CDR1 SGHRS, CDR2 YFSETQ. Trimming removed 2 bases from V and 1 base from J, with 12 bases in between. CDR3 coding DNA: TGCGCCAGCAGCTTAGACACCCCCCCCCAAGAGACCCAGTACTTC. Translating gives CASSLDTPPQETQYF. The full variable domain, with the rest looked up from reference TRBV5-1 and TRBJ2-5, is KAGVTQTPRYLIKTRGQQVTLSCSPISGHRSVSWYQQTPGQGLQFLFEYFSETQRNKGNFPGRFSGRQFSNSRSEMNVSTLELGDSALYLCASSLDTPPQETQYFGPGTRLLVL.

Turning to this clone: Other DNA sequences from this sample encode an identical CDR3 as well. The rearrangement links TRBV9 to TRBJ2-3; D gene ambiguous. The CDR3 length is 15 residues. Looked up from germline, CDR1 is SGDLS and CDR2 is YYNGEE. Trimming stripped 0 bases from V and 2 bases from J, with 10 bases between. The CDR3 here is CASSVVGNPTDTQYF. In DNA form, the CDR3 reads TGTGCCAGCAGCGTAGTGGGGAACCCCACAGATACGCAGTATTTT.

About this clone itself: Other DNA sequences within the sample encode an identical CDR3. The CDR3 DNA sequence: TGTGCCAGCAGCCGGGGGAACGAGCAGTACTTC. As protein: CASSRGNEQYF. The V gene is TRBV11-2, the J gene TRBJ2-7, with a tentative D call TRBD2 (6 bases). The V end lost 5 bases, the J end lost 5 bases, and 7 bases lay between the germline ends. This CDR3 contains 11 residues. The germline V gene has CDR1 SGHAT and CDR2 FQNNGV.

The chain joins TRBV4-3 to TRBJ2-2; D might be TRBD1 (5 bases). Deletions cut 9 bases from V and 5 bases from J, with 10 bases between. The CDR3 is made up of 12 amino acids. In germline, CDR1 is LGHNA, CDR2 YSLEER. The CDR3 is CARPGYTGELFF. CDR3 DNA: TGCGCCAGGCCAGGGTATACCGGGGAGCTGTTTTTT.

As to this clone: The junction departs from germline at one end; a sequencing error may be responsible. The chain joins TRBV20-1 to TRBJ2-7, with a weak D call TRBD2 (6 bases). The V gene's germline CDR1 is DFQATT and CDR2 SNEGSKA (reference sequence). The CDR3 spans 11 residues. The CDR3 here is CSARVRHPGLF. DNA of the CDR3: TGCAGTGCTAGAGTGCGGCATCCGGGACTGTTC.

The V gene is TRBV11-1, the J gene TRBJ2-1, with 11 bases aligning to TRBD2. V lost 5 bases to trimming and J lost 9 bases; unmatched junction nucleotides: 12. The length of the CDR3 is 16 residues. CDR1 and CDR2 (germline): SGHAT, FQDESV (reference sequence). CDR3 nucleotides: TGTGCCAGCAGCGCCTACCTAGCGGGGGGCGCGGGTGAGCAGTTCTTC. Protein product: CASSAYLAGGAGEQFF.

This rearrangement joins TRBV27 to TRBJ2-2; D is uncertain. The germline gives CDR1 MNHEY, CDR2 SMNVEV (reference sequence). The CDR3 length is 15 residues. Between the trimmed V and J ends, which lost 3 bases and 4 bases, there was a span of 12 bases. The CDR3 reads CASSFFRVPTGELFF. The CDR3 DNA follows: TGTGCCAGCAGTTTTTTCCGGGTTCCCACCGGGGAGCTGTTTTTT.

The genes are TRBV2 and TRBJ2-1; 8 bases map to TRBD1. The CDR3 loop spans 16 amino acids. After removal of 6 bases from V and 3 bases from J, the junction contained 10 bases not matched to a gene. Germline V gene lookup returns CDR1 SNHLY and CDR2 FYNNEI. The CDR3 protein is CASRAGQGASYNEQFF. The CDR3 nucleotides are TGTGCCAGCAGGGCCGGGCAGGGGGCTAGCTACAATGAGCAGTTCTTC.

The chain couples TRBV6-1 to TRBJ2-7; 8 positions match TRBD1. The CDR3 has 13 residues. Germline V gene lookup returns CDR1 MNHNS and CDR2 SASEGT. The V segment lost 7 bases and the J segment 4 bases; nucleotides outside the gene matches: 6. In DNA, the CDR3 is TGTGCCAGCACCTGGACAGGGAGGTACGAGCAGTACTTC. This gives the protein CASTWTGRYEQYF.

The genes are TRBV21-1 and TRBJ2-2. TRBV21-1 is flagged as a pseudogene. The CDR3 runs to 16 residues. The CDR3 DNA follows: TGTGCCAGCAGCAAAGCGCCGGACGGGAACACCGGGGAGCTGTTTTTT. Protein: CASSKAPDGNTGELFF.